This T cell receptor beta chain was captured by sequencing in a study of blood T cell repertoires in COVID-19. Across the study: COVID-19 samples, acute and convalescent, were from the United States, Italy and Spain.

The germline CDR1 and CDR2 sequences are ENHRY and SYGVKD. V lost 10 bases and J lost 2, with 11 bases in between. The CDR3 totals 13 residues. Original methodology: Amplification of reference gene primers provided the estimated nucleated cell counts. The table came from immunoSEQ multiplex PCR; TCRdb's copy has only in-frame clones and leaves some out. That table furnishes V, J and clone size, whereas the DNA furnished D and trimming. The table lists about 72,000 clones, roughly 80% of them singletons. This chain links TRBV10-3 with TRBJ1-4, with D possibly being TRBD1 (6 bases). This TCR was recovered from a woman older than 75 with acute or convalescent COVID-19. The sample was peripheral blood. CDR3 residues: CATAQGTNEKLFF. As DNA, the CDR3 is TGTGCCACCGCCCAGGGGACTAATGAAAAACTGTTTTTT.